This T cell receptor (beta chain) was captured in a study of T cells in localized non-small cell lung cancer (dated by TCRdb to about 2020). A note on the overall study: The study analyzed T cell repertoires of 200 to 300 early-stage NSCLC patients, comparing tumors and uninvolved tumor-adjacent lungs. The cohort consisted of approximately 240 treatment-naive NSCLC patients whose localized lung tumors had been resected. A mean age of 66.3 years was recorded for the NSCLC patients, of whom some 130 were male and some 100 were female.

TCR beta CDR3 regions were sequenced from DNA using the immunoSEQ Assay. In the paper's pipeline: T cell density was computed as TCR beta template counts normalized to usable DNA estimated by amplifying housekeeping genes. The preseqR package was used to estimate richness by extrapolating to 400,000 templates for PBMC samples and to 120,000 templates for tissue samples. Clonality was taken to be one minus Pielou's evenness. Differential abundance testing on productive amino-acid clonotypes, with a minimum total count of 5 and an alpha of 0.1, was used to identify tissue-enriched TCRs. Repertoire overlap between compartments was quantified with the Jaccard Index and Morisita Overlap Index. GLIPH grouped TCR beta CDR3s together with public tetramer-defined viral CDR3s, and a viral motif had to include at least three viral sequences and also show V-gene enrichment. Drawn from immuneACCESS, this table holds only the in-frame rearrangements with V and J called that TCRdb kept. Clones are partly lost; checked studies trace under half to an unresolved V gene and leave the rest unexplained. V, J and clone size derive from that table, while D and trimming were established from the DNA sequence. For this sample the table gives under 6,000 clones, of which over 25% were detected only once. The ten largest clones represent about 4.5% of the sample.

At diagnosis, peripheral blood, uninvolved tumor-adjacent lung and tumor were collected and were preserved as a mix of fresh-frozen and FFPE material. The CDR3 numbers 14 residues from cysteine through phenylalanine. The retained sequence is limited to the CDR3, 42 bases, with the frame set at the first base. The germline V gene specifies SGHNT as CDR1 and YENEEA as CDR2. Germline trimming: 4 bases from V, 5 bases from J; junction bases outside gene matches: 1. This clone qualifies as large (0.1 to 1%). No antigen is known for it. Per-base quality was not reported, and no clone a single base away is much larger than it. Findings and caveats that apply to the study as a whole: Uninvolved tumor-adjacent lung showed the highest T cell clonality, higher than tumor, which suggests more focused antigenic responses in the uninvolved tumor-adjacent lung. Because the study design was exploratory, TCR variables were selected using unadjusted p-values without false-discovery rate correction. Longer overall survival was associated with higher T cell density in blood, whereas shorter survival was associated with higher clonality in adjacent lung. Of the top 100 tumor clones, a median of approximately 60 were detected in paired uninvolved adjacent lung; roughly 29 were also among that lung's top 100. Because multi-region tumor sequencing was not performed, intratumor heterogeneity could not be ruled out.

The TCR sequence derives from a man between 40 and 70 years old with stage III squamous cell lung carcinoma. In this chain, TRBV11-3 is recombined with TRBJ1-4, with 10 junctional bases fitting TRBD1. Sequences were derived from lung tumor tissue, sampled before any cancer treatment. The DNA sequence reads TGTGCCAGCAGCTGGGGACAGGGGAATGAAAAACTGTTTTTT. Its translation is CASSWGQGNEKLFF.